One sample yielded the 24 T cell receptor beta chains listed below, sequenced in a study of blood T cell repertoires in COVID-19. Here immunoSEQ multiplex PCR was the method, and the copy in TCRdb shows in-frame clones only, minus some. The top ten hold 0.8% to 1% of the sample, which has under 250,000 clones, 92% seen once. The sequencing sample was made of peripheral blood. The receptors derive from a man aged 55 to 70 with COVID-19, enrolled during active disease.

The chain uses TRBV2 and TRBJ1-5, with TRBD1 as a possible D gene (6 bases). The CDR3 is 14 amino acids. Germline V gene lookup returns CDR1 SNHLY and CDR2 FYNNEI. Trimming left V 8 bases short and J 2 bases short, with 13 bases between. The CDR3 region is CASAQTGRNQPQHF. The CDR3 nucleotides read TGTGCCAGCGCGCAGACAGGACGCAATCAGCCCCAGCATTTT.

V usage is TRBV19 and J usage is TRBJ2-7; 7 bases are a match to TRBD2. Trimming cost V 0 bases and J 0 bases; bases outside gene matches: 5. This CDR3 region has 16 residues. CDR1 is LNHDA, CDR2 SQIVND, per germline (reference sequence). Written as DNA, the CDR3 is TGTGCCAGTAGTATAGATCTAAGCGGGGCCTCCTACGAGCAGTACTTC. The encoded protein is CASSIDLSGASYEQYF.

The CDR3 coding sequence is TGTGCCAGCAGCGGGGGAGGGACTGGAAACACCATATATTTT. It yields the protein CASSGGGTGNTIYF. V is TRBV27 and J is TRBJ1-3, with a possible D match to TRBD1 (5 bases). The ends were cut back, 6 bases at V and 2 bases at J, with 11 bases in the middle. Per the germline V gene, CDR1 is MNHEY and CDR2 is SMNVEV (reference sequence). The CDR3 sequence is 14 residues long.

This clone came up a few times. This chain connects TRBV28 to TRBJ1-2; D is unresolved. This CDR3 region has 13 residues. Looked up from germline, CDR1 is MDHEN and CDR2 is SYDVKM. V was shortened by 2 bases and J by 8 bases, with 12 bases between the two germline ends. Written as DNA, the CDR3 is TGTGCCAGCAGTTTAAACCTCCGCGGCGGCTACACCTTC. Translating it yields CASSLNLRGGYTF.

The rearrangement joins TRBV10-3 to TRBJ1-1; possible D gene TRBD1, 5 bases. CDR3 length: 13 amino acids. Germline-derived CDR1 and CDR2 are ENHRY and SYGVKD. With 5 bases removed from V and 1 base from J, the gap between germline ends came to 8 bases. CDR3 sequence: CAISITGNTEAFF. The CDR3, as DNA: TGTGCCATCAGTATAACAGGGAACACTGAAGCTTTCTTT.

V is TRBV10-3 and J is TRBJ1-1; weak D call: TRBD1 (6 bases). CDR1 and CDR2 from the germline V gene are ENHRY and SYGVKD. The CDR3 runs to 12 residues. Deletions cut 10 bases from V and 0 bases from J, with 9 bases between. The CDR3 bases are TGTGCCAGTGGACAGATGAACACTGAAGCTTTCTTT. Translation: CASGQMNTEAFF.

A few counts support this clone. V and J are TRBV7-2 and TRBJ2-7; 7 bases match TRBD1. V lost 3 bases and J lost 2; bases outside the gene matches: 4. Germline V CDR1 and CDR2: SGHTA, FQGNSA. This CDR3 contains 14 residues. This CDR3 is CASSFRQGPYEQYF. CDR3 coding DNA: TGTGCCAGCAGCTTCCGACAGGGTCCCTACGAGCAGTACTTC.

The chain is built from TRBV5-1 and TRBJ1-2; D is possibly TRBD1 (5 bases). CDR3 length equals 12 residues. V was shortened by 4 bases and J by 8 bases, with 12 bases between the two germline ends. Germline V gene sequence: CDR1 SGHRS, CDR2 YFSETQ. CDR3 protein: CASSVDRRGYTF. DNA for the CDR3: TGCGCCAGCAGCGTTGACAGACGCGGCTACACCTTC.

V gene TRBV6-2 or TRBV6-3 combines with J gene TRBJ2-1, with 7 bases matching TRBD2. Germline V gene lookup returns CDR1 MNHEY and CDR2 SVGEGT. V dropped 2 bases and J dropped 6; count of bases not matched to a gene: 10. There are 16 residues in the CDR3. This chain's CDR3 is CASSYRGLRGSNEQFF. CDR3 coding DNA: TGTGCCAGCAGTTACAGGGGACTGCGGGGGTCCAATGAGCAGTTCTTC.

The rearrangement links TRBV19 to TRBJ2-7; 11 bases align to TRBD2. V was clipped by 5 bases and J by 5 bases; unmatched bases: 8. CDR1 is LNHDA and CDR2 is SQIVND in the germline V gene (reference sequence). This CDR3 contains 15 residues. The CDR3 nucleotides are TGTGCCAGTAGTCACCTTAGCGGGGGGGCAAACGAGCAGTACTTC. Translating gives CASSHLSGGANEQYF.

The chain carries TRBV7-2 and TRBJ2-7; 7 positions match TRBD1. This CDR3 comprises 14 residues. Germline CDR1 reads SGHTA; CDR2 reads FQGNSA. V was pared by 2 bases and J by 7 bases, with 8 bases of the junction left unmatched. The DNA for the CDR3 is TGTGCCAGCAGCTTAAGACTCCGGGACAGTGAGCAGTACTTC. This encodes CASSLRLRDSEQYF. The full variable domain, rest sourced from reference TRBV7-2 and TRBJ2-7, is GAGVSQSPSNKVTEKGKDVELRCDPISGHTALYWYRQSLGQGLEFLIYFQGNSAPDKSGLPSDRFSAERTGGSVSTLTIQRTQQEDSAVYLCASSLRLRDSEQYFGPGTRLTVT.

V usage is TRBV7-9 and J usage is TRBJ2-2; D perhaps matches TRBD2 (5 bases). The CDR3 loop spans 16 amino acids. V was trimmed by 5 bases and J by 1 base, leaving 14 bases between them. The V gene's germline CDR1 is SEHNR and CDR2 FQNEAQ (reference sequence). Here the CDR3 DNA reads TGTGCCAGCAGCCCTGGACTGACAAAGAACACCGGGGAGCTGTTTTTT. The encoded protein is CASSPGLTKNTGELFF.

The chain couples TRBV27 to TRBJ1-5, with D maybe TRBD1 (5 bases). This CDR3 is 15 amino acids long. Germline V lookup: CDR1 MNHEY, CDR2 SMNVEV (reference sequence). The V gene lost 5 bases and the J gene lost 0 bases, with 11 bases spanning the gap. CDR3 sequence (DNA): TGTGCCAGCAGTCGTCAGGGAAGTAGCAATCAGCCCCAGCATTTT. Amino acids: CASSRQGSSNQPQHF.

The chain uses TRBV29-1 and TRBJ1-1, with 7 bases fitting TRBD1. V was clipped by 3 bases and J by 3 bases; unmatched bases: 4. This CDR3 has 13 amino acids. Germline loops: CDR1 SQVTM, CDR2 ANQGSEA. CDR3 nucleotides: TGCAGCGTTGACGTCAGGGGGGACACTGAAGCTTTCTTT. Translating it yields CSVDVRGDTEAFF. The full variable domain, completed using reference TRBV29-1 and TRBJ1-1, is SAVISQKPSRDICQRGTSLTIQCQVDSQVTMMFWYRQQPGQSLTLIATANQGSEATYESGFVIDKFPISRPNLTFSTLTVSNMSPEDSSIYLCSVDVRGDTEAFFGQGTRLTVV.

The chain employs TRBV5-1 and TRBJ2-1, with a tentative D call TRBD1 (6 bases). This CDR3 comprises 15 residues. Trimming pared 2 bases from V and 9 bases from J, leaving 18 bases between. Germline CDR1 reads SGHRS; CDR2 reads YFSETQ. The CDR3: CASSLGVTGSGEQFF. The DNA for the CDR3 is TGCGCCAGCAGCTTAGGGGTTACAGGGTCCGGTGAGCAGTTCTTC.

This clone was detected once. This chain links TRBV19 with TRBJ1-2, with 9 positions matching TRBD1. CDR3 length: 15 residues. The trim removed 9 bases at V and 6 bases at J, leaving 14 bases unmatched. Looked up from germline, CDR1 is LNHDA and CDR2 is SQIVND (reference sequence). The CDR3 bases are TGTGCCAGCACCCAATTGGGACAGGGAGGAGATGGCTACACCTTC. It is translated as CASTQLGQGGDGYTF.

This chain links TRBV7-3 with TRBJ2-1; D is perhaps TRBD2 (7 bases). There are 13 residues in the CDR3. V gave up 3 bases and J gave up 9 bases, with 12 bases separating them. Germline-derived CDR1 and CDR2 are SGHTA and FQGTGA. CDR3 nucleotide sequence: TGTGCCAGCAGCTTCGGGGGGCTCAGTGAGCAGTTCTTC. Amino acid sequence: CASSFGGLSEQFF.

V usage is TRBV7-2 and J usage is TRBJ1-1; 7 nucleotides match TRBD1. Germline V CDR1 and CDR2: SGHTA, FQGNSA. V was pared by 5 bases and J by 0 bases, with 9 bases of the junction left unmatched. The CDR3 runs 16 residues. The CDR3 bases are TGTGCCAGCAGCGTCTATCCGGGACAGCTGAACACTGAAGCTTTCTTT. Encoded protein: CASSVYPGQLNTEAFF.

The chain carries TRBV9 and TRBJ2-3; 11 bases align to TRBD1. Germline V CDR1 and CDR2: SGDLS, YYNGEE. With 4 bases clipped from V and 1 base from J, the junction kept 5 bases outside the gene matches. This CDR3 is built from 16 residues. CDR3: CASSLGTGGGTDTQYF. The CDR3 DNA follows: TGTGCCAGCAGCCTAGGGACAGGGGGAGGCACAGATACGCAGTATTTT.

The CDR3 DNA follows: TGTGCCAGCAGCTTAGCGCAACTAGCGGGAGGGAGCACAGATACGCAGTATTTT. It codes for CASSLAQLAGGSTDTQYF. The gene calls are TRBV7-2 and TRBJ2-3; the match to TRBD2 covers 13 bases. The V segment lost 0 bases and the J segment 0 bases; nucleotides outside the gene matches: 3. From germline, CDR1 is SGHTA and CDR2 FQGNSA. The CDR3 consists of 18 residues.

A few counts support this clone. This chain links TRBV7-8 with TRBJ2-2; 7 nucleotides agree with TRBD2. Germline lookup yields CDR1 SGHVS and CDR2 FQNEAQ. With 2 bases clipped from V and 6 bases from J, the junction kept 6 bases outside the gene matches. This CDR3 spans 15 amino acids. The CDR3 loop reads CASSLRRESAGELFF. The CDR3, as DNA: TGTGCCAGCAGCTTAAGGCGGGAGAGTGCCGGGGAGCTGTTTTTT. Supplemented by reference TRBV7-8 and TRBJ2-2, the full variable domain reads GAGVSQSPRYKVAKRGQDVALRCDPISGHVSLFWYQQALGQGPEFLTYFQNEAQLDKSGLPSDRFFAERPEGSVSTLKIQRTQQEDSAVYLCASSLRRESAGELFFGEGSRLTVL.

The chain combines TRBV28 with TRBJ1-5; the match to TRBD1 covers 9 bases. CDR3 size: 15 residues. Losses at the gene ends were 3 bases for V and 7 bases for J; bases not matched to a gene: 7. Per the germline V gene, CDR1 is MDHEN and CDR2 is SYDVKM. CDR3 sequence: CASSFSTGGRQPQHF. In DNA form, the CDR3 reads TGTGCCAGCAGTTTCTCTACAGGGGGCAGGCAGCCCCAGCATTTT.

The chain carries TRBV29-1 and TRBJ2-5; TRBD2 matches at 14 bases. Germline V gene lookup returns CDR1 SQVTM and CDR2 ANQGSEA. The CDR3 has 16 residues. J lost 5 bases, V lost 5 bases, and 10 bases had no gene match. In DNA form, the CDR3 reads TGCAGCGTTCCTTCCCTGGGACTAGCGGGAGCGGAGACCCAGTACTTC. Encoded protein: CSVPSLGLAGAETQYF.

The chain carries TRBV6-5 and TRBJ1-1; D is possibly TRBD1 (6 bases). V was shortened by 5 bases and J by 6 bases, with 10 bases between the two germline ends. Germline V gives CDR1 MNHEY, CDR2 SVGAGI. This CDR3 region has 12 residues. CDR3 region: CASSPGVSEAFF. DNA for the CDR3: TGTGCCAGCAGTCCAGGGGTCTCTGAAGCTTTCTTT.